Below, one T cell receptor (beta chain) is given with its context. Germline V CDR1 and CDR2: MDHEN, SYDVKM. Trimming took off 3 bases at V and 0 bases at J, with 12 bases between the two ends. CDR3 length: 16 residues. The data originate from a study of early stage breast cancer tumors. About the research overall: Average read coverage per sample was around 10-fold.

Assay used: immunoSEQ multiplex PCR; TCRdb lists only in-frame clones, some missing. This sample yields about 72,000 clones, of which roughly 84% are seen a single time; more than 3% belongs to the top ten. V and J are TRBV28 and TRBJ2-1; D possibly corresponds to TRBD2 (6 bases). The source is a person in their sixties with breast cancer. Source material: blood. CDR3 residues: CASSLTRGSSYNEQFF. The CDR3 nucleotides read TGTGCCAGCAGTTTGACTCGGGGGAGCTCCTACAATGAGCAGTTCTTC.